This entry lists 32 T cell receptor beta chains sequenced from one sample in a study of cytomegalovirus exposure and HLA in healthy donors. 13 Jbeta primers and 60 Vbeta primers were used for the PCR. Clones were read by immunoSEQ multiplex PCR, and TCRdb kept only the in-frame ones, dropping some. The sample shows about 200,000 clones, and 1.1% sits with its ten largest clones. The specimen was PBMCs. The receptors shown here come from a girl aged 2-10 years in good health and CMV-seropositive.

The chain links TRBV5-5 to TRBJ1-5; D might be TRBD1 (6 bases). The CDR3 sequence is 14 residues long. Trimming left V 4 bases short and J 5 bases short, with 13 bases between. The germline CDR1 and CDR2 sequences are SGHKS and YYEKEE (reference sequence). CDR3 region: CASSATGRYQPQHF. CDR3 in DNA: TGTGCCAGCAGCGCAACAGGGAGATATCAGCCCCAGCATTTT.

This rearrangement joins TRBV6-6 to TRBJ2-7; 8 nucleotides align to TRBD1. CDR1 is MNHNY and CDR2 is SVGAGI in the germline V gene (reference sequence). V lost 4 bases to trimming and J lost 5 bases; unmatched junction nucleotides: 4. The CDR3 contains 13 residues. CDR3 region: CASSSLDRDEQYF. CDR3 bases: TGTGCCAGCAGTTCATTGGACAGGGACGAGCAGTACTTC.

V usage is TRBV10-1 and J usage is TRBJ1-4; D is possibly TRBD1 (5 bases). Germline V lookup: CDR1 WNHNN, CDR2 SYGVQD (reference sequence). The CDR3 sequence is 14 residues long. V was pared by 6 bases and J by 10 bases, with 18 bases between. As DNA, the CDR3 is TGCGCCAGCAGAGGTTGGGGGGTAAGTGGAAAACTGTTTTTT. Translation gives CASRGWGVSGKLFF.

The chain has TRBV28 and TRBJ2-6, with a weak D call TRBD1 (7 bases). CDR3 length: 16 residues. Per germline, CDR1 MDHEN and CDR2 SYDVKM. V was clipped by 2 bases and J by 4 bases, with 12 bases between them. CDR3 in amino acids: CASSLRRGLGANVLTF. For the CDR3, the DNA is TGTGCCAGCAGTTTAAGGAGGGGGCTCGGGGCCAACGTCCTGACTTTC. Full variable domain (remainder filled in from reference TRBV28 and TRBJ2-6): DVKVTQSSRYLVKRTGEKVFLECVQDMDHENMFWYRQDPGLGLRLIYFSYDVKMKEKGDIPEGYSVSREKKERFSLILESASTNQTSMYLCASSLRRGLGANVLTFGAGSRLTVL.

The genes are TRBV14 and TRBJ2-1, with TRBD2 identical over 13 bases. Trimming took 4 bases from V and 5 from J; bases not matched to a gene: 2. This CDR3 contains 15 residues. In germline, CDR1 is SGHDN, CDR2 FVKESK. In DNA form, the CDR3 reads TGTGCCAGCAGCCTCGGACTAGCGGGGGACAATGAGCAGTTCTTC. Protein sequence: CASSLGLAGDNEQFF. Full variable domain (missing parts from reference TRBV14 and TRBJ2-1): EAGVTQFPSHSVIEKGQTVTLRCDPISGHDNLYWYRRVMGKEIKFLLHFVKESKQDESGMPNNRFLAERTGGTYSTLKVQPAELEDSGVYFCASSLGLAGDNEQFFGPGTRLTVL.

The genes are TRBV5-4 and TRBJ2-3; possibly TRBD2 for D (6 bases). This CDR3 has 16 residues. V was clipped by 2 bases and J by 2 bases, with 15 bases between them. The germline V gene encodes CDR1 SGHNT and CDR2 YYREEE (reference sequence). CDR3 in DNA: TGTGCCAGCAGCTTAGGAGGGAGTGGTACCACAGATACGCAGTATTTT. It codes for CASSLGGSGTTDTQYF.

The chain joins TRBV27 to TRBJ1-1; D is perhaps TRBD1 (6 bases). Germline CDR1 MNHEY, CDR2 SMNVEV (reference sequence). This CDR3 has 15 amino acids. The V gene lost 6 bases and the J gene lost 1 base, with 15 bases spanning the gap. The CDR3 protein is CASRGTGWGNTEAFF. CDR3 nucleotide sequence: TGTGCCAGCAGGGGTACAGGGTGGGGGAACACTGAAGCTTTCTTT.

This chain connects TRBV7-9 to TRBJ1-4; D is uncertain. V was clipped by 7 bases and J by 0 bases, with 15 bases between them. The CDR3 is 16 residues long. The germline V gene encodes CDR1 SEHNR and CDR2 FQNEAQ (reference sequence). CDR3: CASTPAAKSTNEKLFF. The CDR3 DNA is TGTGCCAGCACCCCGGCGGCGAAATCAACTAATGAAAAACTGTTTTTT.

The gene calls are TRBV28 and TRBJ1-1; 10 nucleotides align to TRBD1. The germline V gene encodes CDR1 MDHEN and CDR2 SYDVKM. J lost 5 bases, V lost 1 base, and 16 bases had no gene match. The CDR3 has 19 amino acids. CDR3 sequence reads: CASSLFARDRGHRGTEAFF. CDR3 nucleotide sequence: TGTGCCAGCAGTTTATTCGCGCGGGACAGGGGACACCGGGGTACTGAAGCTTTCTTT.

V gene TRBV11-2 combines with J gene TRBJ1-6; 8 nucleotides line up with TRBD1. Germline CDR1 and CDR2: SGHAT and FQNNGV. Trimming took 0 bases from V and 7 from J; bases not matched to a gene: 5. The CDR3 contains 16 residues. The CDR3 reads CASSLDRTGWNSPLHF. The CDR3 region has the DNA TGTGCCAGCAGCTTAGACCGGACAGGGTGGAATTCACCCCTCCACTTT.

V and J are TRBV9 and TRBJ1-4; perhaps TRBD1 as D (6 bases). The CDR3 contains 16 residues. Germline values: CDR1 SGDLS, CDR2 YYNGEE. Deletions cut 3 bases from V and 4 bases from J, with 16 bases between. The CDR3 DNA follows: TGTGCCAGCAGCGGATGGGGGCGGACGGGTAATGAAAAACTGTTTTTT. This gives the protein CASSGWGRTGNEKLFF.

The chain combines TRBV28 with TRBJ1-2, with D possibly TRBD1 on 5 matching bases. Trimming stripped 8 bases from V and 2 bases from J, with 9 bases between. This CDR3 comprises 12 residues. Germline V gene lookup returns CDR1 MDHEN and CDR2 SYDVKM. CDR3 protein: CASEDSNYGYTF. The CDR3 nucleotides read TGTGCCAGCGAAGACAGCAACTATGGCTACACCTTC.

This rearrangement joins TRBV27 to TRBJ1-1; D call uncertain. With 7 bases removed from V and 4 bases from J, the gap between germline ends came to 10 bases. The CDR3 covers 12 residues. Germline V lookup: CDR1 MNHEY, CDR2 SMNVEV (reference sequence). The CDR3, as DNA: TGTGCCAGCATGAGGGTTGGCACTGAAGCTTTCTTT. Translation gives CASMRVGTEAFF.

V and J are TRBV5-6 and TRBJ2-1; the match to TRBD2 covers 12 bases. The J segment lost 4 bases and the V segment lost 4 bases, leaving 6 bases of the junction unmatched. The CDR3 is made up of 16 amino acids. In germline, CDR1 is SGHDT, CDR2 YYEEEE. The CDR3 region has the DNA TGTGCCAGCAGCGCCAGACTAGCGGGAGAGTACAATGAGCAGTTCTTC. It codes for CASSARLAGEYNEQFF.

The V call is TRBV5-6, the J call TRBJ2-5; 7 positions agree with TRBD1. J lost 0 bases, V lost 4 bases, and 9 bases had no gene match. CDR1 and CDR2 from the germline V gene are SGHDT and YYEEEE. The CDR3 sequence is 16 residues long. This CDR3 is CASSTPGQMYQETQYF. CDR3 nucleotide sequence: TGTGCCAGCAGCACCCCGGGACAGATGTACCAAGAGACCCAGTACTTC.

V is TRBV28 and J is TRBJ2-5; 8 bases agree with TRBD1. The V and J ends lost 3 bases and 4 bases, in that order; junction bases with no gene match: 4. The V gene's germline CDR1 is MDHEN and CDR2 SYDVKM. There are 14 residues in the CDR3. In nucleotides, the CDR3 is TGTGCCAGCAGTTTGAGACAGGGGACAGAGACCCAGTACTTC. Residues: CASSLRQGTETQYF. The full variable domain, completed using reference TRBV28 and TRBJ2-5, is DVKVTQSSRYLVKRTGEKVFLECVQDMDHENMFWYRQDPGLGLRLIYFSYDVKMKEKGDIPEGYSVSREKKERFSLILESASTNQTSMYLCASSLRQGTETQYFGPGTRLLVL.

The gene calls are TRBV10-2 and TRBJ2-6, with unresolved D. This CDR3 comprises 16 residues. V lost 7 bases and J 4 bases, leaving 17 bases between the germline ends. The germline V gene has CDR1 WSHSY and CDR2 SAAADI. CDR3 nucleotides: TGCGCCAGCACGTTGGGCACCAGGTCCGGGGCCAACGTCCTGACTTTC. Protein product: CASTLGTRSGANVLTF.

The chain combines TRBV2 with TRBJ2-1; 8 bases line up with TRBD1. Germline assignment: CDR1 SNHLY and CDR2 FYNNEI. The ends lost 0 bases at V and 3 bases at J; junction bases unmatched: 7. This CDR3 contains 17 residues. The CDR3 is CASSEAPDRVYYNEQFF. The CDR3 DNA reads as TGTGCCAGCAGTGAAGCTCCGGACAGGGTTTACTACAATGAGCAGTTCTTC.

The chain has TRBV27 and TRBJ2-3; D might be TRBD2 (5 bases). V was pared by 1 base and J by 5 bases, with 7 bases between. The germline V gene has CDR1 MNHEY and CDR2 SMNVEV (reference sequence). CDR3 length: 13 amino acids. The CDR3 reads CASSLWGVDTQYF. The CDR3 DNA sequence: TGTGCCAGCAGTTTATGGGGAGTAGATACGCAGTATTTT.

This chain uses TRBV9 with TRBJ2-1, with 7 bases that match TRBD1. This CDR3 contains 16 residues. The germline V gene encodes CDR1 SGDLS and CDR2 YYNGEE. Unmatched junction bases numbered 7, after V lost 4 bases and J lost 0 bases. CDR3 protein: CASSRGQALSYNEQFF. DNA for the CDR3: TGTGCCAGCAGCCGAGGACAGGCCCTCTCCTACAATGAGCAGTTCTTC.

The rearrangement joins TRBV19 to TRBJ2-3; 8 bases line up with TRBD1. This CDR3 spans 16 amino acids. Unmatched junction bases numbered 12, after V lost 7 bases and J lost 3 bases. Per the germline V gene, CDR1 is LNHDA and CDR2 is SQIVND (reference sequence). This CDR3 reads CASTPLAGGVTDTQYF. DNA of the CDR3: TGTGCCAGTACCCCTTTGGCAGGGGGCGTTACAGATACGCAGTATTTT.

The chain combines TRBV6-5 with TRBJ2-7; TRBD1 matches at 10 bases. Germline V gene data show CDR1 as MNHEY and CDR2 as SVGAGI. The trim removed 5 bases at V and 5 bases at J, leaving 6 bases unmatched. This CDR3 has 14 residues. The CDR3 bases are TGTGCCAGCAGTCCCGGGACAGGGGTCCACGAGCAGTACTTC. Protein: CASSPGTGVHEQYF.

This chain uses TRBV11-2 with TRBJ1-2, with D hard to call. The CDR3 totals 12 residues. Trimming stripped 4 bases from V and 8 bases from J, with 11 bases between. Per germline, CDR1 SGHAT and CDR2 FQNNGV. This chain's CDR3 is CASSYAQAGYTF. The CDR3 coding sequence is TGTGCCAGCAGCTACGCGCAGGCAGGCTACACCTTC.

V is TRBV30 and J is TRBJ2-3, with no clear D. CDR3 size: 11 residues. The germline V gene has CDR1 GTSNPN and CDR2 SVGIG (reference sequence). Trimming removed 2 bases from V and 4 bases from J, with 4 bases in between. The chain's CDR3 is CAWSLADTQYF. The CDR3 nucleotides are TGTGCCTGGAGTTTAGCAGATACGCAGTATTTT.

This chain joins TRBV28 and TRBJ1-2; 9 positions match TRBD1. The germline V gene has CDR1 MDHEN and CDR2 SYDVKM. With V trimmed by 6 bases and J by 7 bases, 9 bases remained unmatched. The CDR3 is 14 amino acids. The CDR3 sequence: CASSLITGGSGYTF. Here the CDR3 DNA reads TGTGCCAGCAGCCTAATAACAGGGGGCTCTGGCTACACCTTC.

The V and J genes are TRBV9 and TRBJ2-7, with 13 nucleotides matching TRBD2. Germline V gene lookup returns CDR1 SGDLS and CDR2 YYNGEE. After removal of 3 bases from V and 4 bases from J, the junction contained 1 base not matched to a gene. The CDR3 covers 14 residues. CDR3 protein: CASSEGLAGYEQYF. In DNA form, the CDR3 reads TGTGCCAGCAGCGAGGGACTAGCGGGGTACGAGCAGTACTTC.

This chain links TRBV7-9 with TRBJ1-2; unclear D gene. CDR1 is SEHNR and CDR2 is FQNEAQ in the germline V gene (reference sequence). The CDR3 loop spans 12 amino acids. Deletions cut 3 bases from V and 6 bases from J, with 8 bases between. The CDR3 sequence: CASSLGPDGYTF. The CDR3, as DNA: TGTGCCAGCAGCTTGGGCCCCGATGGCTACACCTTC.

V is TRBV28 and J is TRBJ2-7, with 9 bases matching TRBD2. Germline V gene sequence: CDR1 MDHEN, CDR2 SYDVKM. The CDR3 consists of 15 residues. V lost 1 base to trimming and J lost 2 bases; unmatched junction nucleotides: 3. The chain's CDR3 is CASSLSPSGAYEQYF. CDR3 bases: TGTGCCAGCAGTTTATCTCCTAGCGGGGCCTACGAGCAGTACTTC.

V usage is TRBV19 and J usage is TRBJ2-3; 9 bases match TRBD1. Germline V gene sequence: CDR1 LNHDA, CDR2 SQIVND (reference sequence). The length of the CDR3 is 14 residues. Germline trimming cut 4 bases from V and 6 bases from J; bases unmatched to any gene: 5. The CDR3 DNA follows: TGTGCCAGTAGTAACAGGGGGCGAAGGGATACGCAGTATTTT. It is translated as CASSNRGRRDTQYF.

The chain combines TRBV9 with TRBJ2-3, with a tentative D call TRBD1 (6 bases). Trimming removed 0 bases from V and 6 bases from J, with 14 bases in between. The CDR3 runs to 15 residues. The germline gives CDR1 SGDLS, CDR2 YYNGEE. The CDR3 coding sequence is TGTGCCAGCAGCGTAGGAACAGGGAGTGGCGATACGCAGTATTTT. Translating gives CASSVGTGSGDTQYF.

The chain recombines TRBV28 with TRBJ2-1; a possible D gene is TRBD2 (6 bases). The V gene's germline CDR1 is MDHEN and CDR2 SYDVKM. Trimming took off 4 bases at V and 16 bases at J, with 29 bases between the two ends. The CDR3 length is 16 residues. CDR3 nucleotide sequence: TGTGCCAGCAGTTCATCTTCAAGGACTACCCTGACCCAGCGTTTCTTC. This codes for CASSSSSRTTLTQRFF.

The chain links TRBV18 to TRBJ2-5; no reliable D call. The CDR3 loop spans 15 amino acids. The V end was cut by 1 base, the J end by 5 bases, with 14 bases between. Germline V gene data show CDR1 as KGHSH and CDR2 as LQKENI. In DNA form, the CDR3 reads TGTGCCAGCTCACCACTTTCCGGGTCTGGGGAGACCCAGTACTTC. As protein: CASSPLSGSGETQYF.